Below are 5 T cell receptor beta chains sequenced from a single sample in a study of cytomegalovirus exposure and HLA in healthy donors. The PCR employed 60 Vbeta primers together with 13 Jbeta primers. This table comes from immunoSEQ multiplex PCR, and its TCRdb copy is limited to in-frame clones, with some not included. The sample lists 120,000 or so clones, nearly 80% seen once, with 6.3% in the top ten. The sequencing sample was made of PBMCs. Receptor source: a woman aged 40 to 55 in good health and CMV-seronegative.

The rearrangement uses TRBV5-1 and TRBJ2-5; 9 nucleotides line up with TRBD2. The CDR3 totals 18 residues. J was trimmed by 4 bases and V by 0 bases; bases with no gene match: 13. In germline, CDR1 is SGHRS, CDR2 YFSETQ. DNA of the CDR3: TGCGCCAGCAGCTTGGGACTAGCGGCGCTTCGGGGGGCAGAGACCCAGTACTTC. Amino acids: CASSLGLAALRGAETQYF.

The V and J genes are TRBV11-2 and TRBJ1-1; TRBD1 aligns across 7 bases. CDR3 length: 13 residues. Losses at the gene ends were 3 bases for V and 5 bases for J; bases not matched to a gene: 3. Germline lookup yields CDR1 SGHAT and CDR2 FQNNGV. The DNA for the CDR3 is TGTGCCAGCAGCTTTCACAGGGGAACTGAAGCTTTCTTT. It codes for CASSFHRGTEAFF.

The chain is built from TRBV6-6 and TRBJ1-2; a possible D gene is TRBD1 (6 bases). Trimming pared 5 bases from V and 4 bases from J, leaving 11 bases between. Germline V gene sequence: CDR1 MNHNY, CDR2 SVGAGI (reference sequence). This CDR3 is 13 amino acids long. DNA of the CDR3: TGTGCCAGCAGTCCGGGGGGCCTCTATGGCTACACCTTC. Translation gives CASSPGGLYGYTF.

The V gene is TRBV2, the J gene TRBJ1-5; D is undetermined. With 8 bases removed from V and 4 bases from J, the gap between germline ends came to 15 bases. Germline CDR1 reads SNHLY; CDR2 reads FYNNEI. The CDR3 sequence is 14 residues long. For the CDR3, the DNA is TGTGCCAGCGGAGAGGGATCCCCAAATCAGCCCCAGCATTTT. Residues: CASGEGSPNQPQHF.

The genes are TRBV11-2 and TRBJ2-3; D gene ambiguous. The germline gives CDR1 SGHAT, CDR2 FQNNGV. V was clipped by 5 bases and J by 3 bases, with 12 bases between them. The CDR3 spans 14 residues. As DNA, the CDR3 is TGTGCCAGCAGCCCCGAACCCCTAACAGATACGCAGTATTTT. This codes for CASSPEPLTDTQYF.